This section outlines one T cell receptor beta chain sequence together with its context. The data stem from a study of blood T cell repertoires in COVID-19. Study-wide background: T cells, B-cell-depleted T cells, or PBMCs provided the cDNA or gDNA that served as material.

Germline V gene sequence: CDR1 LGHNA, CDR2 YSLEER. This CDR3 spans 15 amino acids. V dropped 8 bases and J dropped 5; count of bases not matched to a gene: 9. Sequencing used immunoSEQ multiplex PCR; TCRdb keeps in-frame clones, though not all of them. The repertoire has 70,000 to 90,000 clones, about 84% of them found once; the top ten carry 7% to 9%. Specimen: peripheral blood. This receptor was identified in a man aged 50-59 years with active COVID-19. V is TRBV4-3 and J is TRBJ2-5, with 12 bases fitting TRBD1. The CDR3 is CASGPGQGAVETQYF. CDR3 in DNA: TGCGCCAGCGGCCCGGGACAGGGGGCAGTCGAGACCCAGTACTTC.